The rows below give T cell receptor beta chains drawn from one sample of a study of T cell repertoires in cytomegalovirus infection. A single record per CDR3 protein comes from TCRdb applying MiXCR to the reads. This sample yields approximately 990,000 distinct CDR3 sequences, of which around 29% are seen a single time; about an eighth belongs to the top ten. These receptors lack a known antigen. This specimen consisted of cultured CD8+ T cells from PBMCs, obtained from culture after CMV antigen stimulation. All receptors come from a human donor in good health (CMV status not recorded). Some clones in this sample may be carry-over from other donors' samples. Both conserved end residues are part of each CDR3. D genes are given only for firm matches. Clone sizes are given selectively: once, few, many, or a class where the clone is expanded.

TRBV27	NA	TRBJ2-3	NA	CASSFSWGFTDTQYF
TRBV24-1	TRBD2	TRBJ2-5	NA	CATSDSWTSGQETQYF
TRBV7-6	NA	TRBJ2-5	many	CASSLQRVGRNQETQYF
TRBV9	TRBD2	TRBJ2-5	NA	CASSASSGGYQETQYF
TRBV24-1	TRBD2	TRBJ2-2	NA	CATSSPSGQNTGELFF
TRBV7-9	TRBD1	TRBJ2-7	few	CASSFGQGIHEQYF
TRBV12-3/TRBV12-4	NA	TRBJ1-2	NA	CAVPGGEGLTF
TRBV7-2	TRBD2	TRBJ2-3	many	CASSSEYLTTSGGYRPVGDTQYF
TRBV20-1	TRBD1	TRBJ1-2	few	CSAPTGNYGYTF
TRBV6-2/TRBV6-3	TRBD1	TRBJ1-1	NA	CVSSYDRVRNAFF
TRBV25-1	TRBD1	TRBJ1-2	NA	CASAGTGTNYGYTF
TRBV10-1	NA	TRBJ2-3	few	CASSESGQLHKDTQYF
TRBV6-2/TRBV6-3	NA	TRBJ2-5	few	CASSYNEEERRQETQYF
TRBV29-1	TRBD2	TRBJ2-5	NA	CSVEDLSSGGRETQYF
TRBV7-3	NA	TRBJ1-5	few	CASSLIRSQINQPQHF
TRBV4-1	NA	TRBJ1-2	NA	CASSLAQGANYGYTF
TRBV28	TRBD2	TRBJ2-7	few	CASSLLGLAGDPSYEQYF
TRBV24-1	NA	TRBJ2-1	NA	CATNSFSGNEQFF
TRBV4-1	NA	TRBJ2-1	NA	CASSPFWEAFYEQFF
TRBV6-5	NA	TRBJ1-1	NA	CASSAPGVDTEAFF
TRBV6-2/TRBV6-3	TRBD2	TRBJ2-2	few	CASSSLGLVNTGELFF
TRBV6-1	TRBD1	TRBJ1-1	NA	CASSEADTGGTSAFF
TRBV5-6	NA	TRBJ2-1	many	CASSLGRSYNEQFF
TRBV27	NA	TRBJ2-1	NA	CASSLIRSNEQFF
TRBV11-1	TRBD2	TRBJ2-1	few	CASSNWTSGGNYNEQFF
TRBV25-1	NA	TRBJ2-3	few	CASSGYSDTQYF
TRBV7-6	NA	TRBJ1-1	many	CASSSSNTEAFF
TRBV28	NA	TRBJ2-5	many	CASSLRLALGGTQYF
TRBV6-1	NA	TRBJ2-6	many	CASSERDRDYSGANVLTF
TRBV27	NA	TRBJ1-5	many	CASSSGASNQPQHF
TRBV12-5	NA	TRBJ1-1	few	CASGLGPLRDTEAFF
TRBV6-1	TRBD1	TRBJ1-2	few	CASRPGQGANYGYTF
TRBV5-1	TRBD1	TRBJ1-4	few	CASSPGGQVDEKLFF
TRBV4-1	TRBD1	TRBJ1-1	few	CASTPDRASTEAFF
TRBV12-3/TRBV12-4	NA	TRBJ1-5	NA	CASTLGRGQQPQHF
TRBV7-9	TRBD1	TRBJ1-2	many	CASSSIPRTGDYGYTF
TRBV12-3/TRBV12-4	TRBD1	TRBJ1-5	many	CASSHGQVYSNQPQHF
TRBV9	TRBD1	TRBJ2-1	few	CASSAHVQGASNEQFF
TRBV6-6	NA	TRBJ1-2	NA	CTSTLGGLGYGYTF
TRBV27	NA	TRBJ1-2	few	CASSFYPTNYGYTF
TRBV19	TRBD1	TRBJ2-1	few	CASSIKTGPSSYNEQFF
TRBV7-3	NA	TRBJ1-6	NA	CASSPLLDTHNSPLHF
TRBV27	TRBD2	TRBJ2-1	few	CASSLSGTRRGNEQFF
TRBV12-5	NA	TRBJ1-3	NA	CASGFTRPPGGNTIYF
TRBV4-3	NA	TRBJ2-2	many	CASSREGGRRTGELFF
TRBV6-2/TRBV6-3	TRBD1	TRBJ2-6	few	CASSARDRSYFNVLTF
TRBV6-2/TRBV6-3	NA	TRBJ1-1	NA	CASRGYGNTEAFF
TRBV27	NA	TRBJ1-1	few	CASSFSGPTTEAFF
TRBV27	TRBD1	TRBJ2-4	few	CASSRLQGNIQYF
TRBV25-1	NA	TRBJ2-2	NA	CASSEGSNTGELFF
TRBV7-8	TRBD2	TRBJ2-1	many	CAIRTSGDNEQFF
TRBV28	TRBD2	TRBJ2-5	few	CATRGGYQETQYF
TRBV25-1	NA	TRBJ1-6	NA	CASSDAVSYYNSPLHF
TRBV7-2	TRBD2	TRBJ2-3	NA	CASSPIGGGADTQYF
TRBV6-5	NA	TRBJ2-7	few	CASSYLEGPYEQYF
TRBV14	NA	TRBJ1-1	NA	CASSQPGNAEAFF
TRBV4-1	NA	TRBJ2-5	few	CASSHPGGLKTQYF
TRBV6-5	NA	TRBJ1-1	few	CASSYSRATNTEAFF
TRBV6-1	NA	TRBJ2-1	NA	CASSELAGQVDNEQFF